One TCR beta chain is described in this entry. This sample was included in a study of cytomegalovirus exposure and HLA in healthy donors. Looked up from germline, CDR1 is LNHDA and CDR2 is SQIVND (reference sequence). With 6 bases clipped from V and 5 bases from J, the junction kept 8 bases outside the gene matches. The CDR3 contains 14 residues. This table comes from immunoSEQ multiplex PCR, and its TCRdb copy is limited to in-frame clones, with some not included. The sample holds 100,000 to 150,000 clones, around 95% seen once. This TCR was recovered from a young man in good health and CMV-seronegative. The sequenced material came from PBMCs. This chain connects TRBV19 to TRBJ2-3, with 7 bases matching TRBD2. CDR3 amino acids: CASSPGTTLDTQYF. The CDR3 coding sequence is TGTGCCAGTAGCCCCGGGACTACCTTAGATACGCAGTATTTT. The full variable domain, with the rest looked up from reference TRBV19 and TRBJ2-3, is DGGITQSPKYLFRKEGQNVTLSCEQNLNHDAMYWYRQDPGQGLRLIYYSQIVNDFQKGDIAEGYSVSREKKESFPLTVTSAQKNPTAFYLCASSPGTTLDTQYFGPGTRLTVL.